A selection of T cell receptor beta chains follows, all from one sample in a study of blood T cell repertoires in COVID-19. Data came from immunoSEQ multiplex PCR; TCRdb stores just in-frame clones and leaves some out. The sample lists 250,000 to 350,000 clones; about four fifths were seen once. Material: peripheral blood. The origin of the receptors is a person aged 70 to 85 with COVID-19, enrolled during active disease. The CDR3 runs from the conserved cysteine through the conserved F or W. The order of the fields is J gene, D gene, V gene, clone size, CDR3 protein, CDR3 DNA. D genes are given only for firm matches. The size field is filled for only some rows; it gives once, few, many or a size class.

TRBJ2-7,TRBD1,TRBV5-1,.,CASSLSWTGGRHEQYF,TGCGCCAGCAGCTTGAGCTGGACAGGGGGGAGGCACGAGCAGTACTTC
TRBJ2-7,.,TRBV5-6,.,CASSLASYEQYF,TGTGCCAGCAGCTTGGCGTCCTACGAGCAGTACTTC
TRBJ2-5,.,TRBV6-2/TRBV6-3,.,CASSYLQGIAETQYF,TGTGCCAGCAGTTATTTGCAGGGAATTGCGGAGACCCAGTACTTC
TRBJ1-3,TRBD1,TRBV19,few,CASTLQGGPGNTIYF,TGTGCCAGCACTCTACAGGGGGGGCCTGGAAACACCATATATTTT
TRBJ2-7,TRBD2,TRBV6-2/TRBV6-3,.,CASSYSSGWAYEQYF,TGTGCCAGCAGTTACAGTAGCGGGTGGGCCTACGAGCAGTACTTC
TRBJ1-3,.,TRBV28,.,CASSTPTGFGNTIYF,TGTGCCAGCAGTACCCCGACAGGATTCGGAAACACCATATATTTT
TRBJ2-5,.,TRBV20-1,once,CSANSGETQYF,TGCAGTGCTAACAGCGGAGAGACCCAGTACTTC
TRBJ1-1,.,TRBV4-3,once,CASSQGQEREAFF,TGCGCCAGCAGCCAAGGACAGGAAAGGGAAGCTTTCTTT
TRBJ1-1,TRBD1,TRBV18,few,CASSPTQGALTAFF,TGTGCCAGCTCACCGACTCAGGGGGCGTTGACAGCTTTCTTT
TRBJ2-5,.,TRBV3-1/TRBV3-2,.,CASSSFGGKDTQYF,TGTGCCAGCAGCTCCTTTGGAGGCAAGGACACCCAGTACTTC
TRBJ1-5,.,TRBV2,.,CASSMAGMLEPQHF,TGTGCCAGCAGTATGGCCGGGATGCTGGAGCCCCAGCATTTT
TRBJ2-1,.,TRBV7-2,.,CASSPRTDGYNEQFF,TGTGCCAGCAGCCCAAGGACTGATGGCTACAATGAGCAGTTCTTC
TRBJ2-1,TRBD2,TRBV6-2/TRBV6-3,once,CASSGAGRSDEQFF,TGTGCCAGCAGTGGAGCGGGACGGTCGGATGAGCAGTTCTTC
TRBJ2-2,TRBD2,TRBV5-6,.,CASSRIGTRDTGELFF,TGTGCCAGCAGCCGTATTGGGACTAGAGACACCGGGGAGCTGTTTTTT
TRBJ2-7,.,TRBV6-5,.,CASSSHRITYEQYF,TGTGCCAGCAGTTCGCACAGGATTACCTACGAGCAGTACTTC
TRBJ2-2,TRBD2,TRBV10-3,once,CAISESLAGSGELFF,TGTGCCATCAGTGAGTCCCTAGCGGGGTCCGGGGAGCTGTTTTTT
TRBJ1-4,TRBD1,TRBV3-1/TRBV3-2,.,CASRPTGADEKLFF,TGTGCCAGCAGACCGACAGGGGCCGATGAAAAACTGTTTTTT
TRBJ2-1,TRBD2,TRBV7-2,.,CASSSTSGLAGNEQFF,TGTGCCAGCAGCTCAACCTCGGGACTAGCGGGGAACGAGCAGTTCTTC
TRBJ2-7,.,TRBV19,.,CASSPRTSSYEQYF,TGTGCCAGTAGTCCACGGACAAGCTCCTACGAGCAGTACTTC
TRBJ2-3,.,TRBV25-1,.,CASSDRSISGTDTQYF,TGTGCCAGCAGTGATCGGTCTATCTCTGGCACAGATACGCAGTATTTT
TRBJ2-7,.,TRBV5-6,few,CASSLRGGAYEQYF,TGTGCCAGCAGCTTGCGGGGTGGCGCCTACGAGCAGTACTTC
TRBJ2-5,TRBD1,TRBV7-2,.,CASRPPGQGETQYF,TGTGCCAGCAGGCCCCCGGGACAGGGAGAGACCCAGTACTTC
TRBJ1-2,.,TRBV24-1,.,CATRATNSYGYTF,TGTGCCACCAGAGCGACGAACTCATATGGCTACACCTTC
TRBJ1-2,.,TRBV27,.,CASTPLGEEPNYGYTF,TGTGCCAGCACTCCCCTTGGAGAGGAACCTAACTATGGCTACACCTTC
TRBJ1-4,.,TRBV25-1,.,CASSESAGANEKLFF,TGTGCCAGCAGTGAATCGGCAGGCGCTAATGAAAAACTGTTTTTT
TRBJ1-4,TRBD1,TRBV29-1,.,CSVRDRALEKLFF,TGCAGCGTTCGTGACAGGGCACTTGAAAAACTGTTTTTT
TRBJ2-2,.,TRBV7-3,.,CASSLMTGELFF,TGTGCCAGCAGCTTAATGACTGGGGAGCTGTTTTTT
TRBJ1-4,TRBD1,TRBV2,.,CASKIRTGANEKLFF,TGTGCCAGCAAGATAAGGACAGGGGCTAATGAAAAACTGTTTTTT
TRBJ1-6,.,TRBV14,.,CASSQVGGLGSPLHF,TGTGCCAGCAGCCAAGTCGGGGGGCTGGGTTCACCCCTCCACTTT
TRBJ2-5,.,TRBV7-2,.,CASRRRPEETQYF,TGTGCCAGCAGGCGCAGGCCCGAAGAGACCCAGTACTTC
TRBJ1-6,TRBD1,TRBV5-4,.,CASSVQGARNSPLHF,TGTGCCAGCAGCGTACAGGGGGCTCGGAATTCACCCCTCCACTTT
TRBJ1-5,.,TRBV19,.,CASRDTGTSIREPQHF,TGTGCCAGTAGGGATACCGGGACATCAATTAGGGAGCCCCAGCATTTT
TRBJ1-2,.,TRBV11-3,.,CASSLTPMDYGYTF,TGTGCCAGCAGCCTGACACCCATGGACTATGGCTACACCTTC
TRBJ2-5,TRBD2,TRBV10-3,.,CAISVGLAGGTQYF,TGTGCCATCAGTGTAGGTCTAGCGGGAGGGACCCAGTACTTC
TRBJ2-3,.,TRBV28,.,CASRLGGATDTQYF,TGTGCCAGCAGGCTGGGGGGGGCCACAGATACGCAGTATTTT
TRBJ2-7,.,TRBV28,few,CASSTTRSKQYF,TGTGCCAGCTCTACGACTCGTTCGAAGCAGTACTTC
TRBJ2-6,.,TRBV28,.,CASSPPTLSSGANVLTF,TGTGCCAGCAGTCCCCCAACCCTGAGCTCTGGGGCCAACGTCCTGACTTTC
TRBJ1-5,.,TRBV7-2,.,CASSLLSLNQPQHF,TGTGCCAGCAGCTTACTGTCCCTCAATCAGCCCCAGCATTTT
TRBJ1-2,.,TRBV7-2,.,CASSLVVWGRSNYGYTF,TGTGCCAGCAGCTTAGTAGTGTGGGGCAGGAGTAACTATGGCTACACCTTC
TRBJ1-6,TRBD1,TRBV25-1,.,CASREQGPNSPLHF,TGTGCCAGCAGGGAACAGGGGCCAAATTCACCCCTCCACTTT
TRBJ2-7,TRBD1,TRBV5-4,.,CASSFPGTGTYEQYF,TGTGCCAGCAGCTTTCCCGGGACAGGTACCTACGAGCAGTACTTC
TRBJ2-7,TRBD2,TRBV5-4,.,CASSLEGLAVSYEQYF,TGTGCCAGCAGCTTGGAGGGACTAGCGGTCTCCTACGAGCAGTACTTC
TRBJ2-2,.,TRBV7-2,.,CASSWPGRVRDTGELFF,TGTGCCAGCAGCTGGCCCGGGCGGGTTCGGGACACCGGGGAGCTGTTTTTT
TRBJ1-5,.,TRBV19,.,CASSQSGGSQPQHF,TGTGCCAGTAGTCAATCGGGAGGGAGTCAGCCCCAGCATTTT
TRBJ1-4,TRBD1,TRBV4-2,.,CASSQPEQGAEGSNEKLFF,TGTGCCAGCAGCCAGCCCGAACAGGGGGCGGAAGGATCTAATGAAAAACTGTTTTTT
TRBJ1-3,TRBD1,TRBV11-3,once,CASSSGQGANTGNTIYF,TGTGCCAGCAGCTCCGGACAGGGGGCAAATACTGGAAACACCATATATTTT
TRBJ2-7,.,TRBV21-1,.,CASSGGTASEQYF,TGTGCCAGCAGCGGAGGGACAGCCTCCGAGCAGTACTTC
TRBJ2-7,.,TRBV28,few,CASSLWSRVYDEQYF,TGTGCCAGCAGTTTATGGTCCCGGGTCTACGACGAGCAGTACTTC
TRBJ2-7,TRBD2,TRBV10-3,.,CAIAGGSYEQYF,TGTGCCATAGCGGGGGGCTCCTACGAGCAGTACTTC
TRBJ1-5,TRBD1,TRBV5-5,.,CASTSTGGGQPQHF,TGTGCCAGCACGTCTACAGGGGGGGGTCAGCCCCAGCATTTT
TRBJ1-2,.,TRBV2,.,CASSEREGPYYGYTF,TGTGCCAGCAGTGAAAGGGAGGGGCCGTACTATGGCTACACCTTC
TRBJ2-7,TRBD2,TRBV7-2,.,CASSGGLAHYEQYF,TGTGCCAGCAGCGGGGGACTAGCCCACTACGAGCAGTACTTC
TRBJ2-1,.,TRBV7-3,.,CASSLNYDNEQFF,TGTGCCAGCAGCTTAAATTATGACAATGAGCAGTTCTTC
TRBJ2-1,TRBD2,TRBV5-1,once,CASSGTSSYNEQFF,TGCGCCAGTTCCGGGACTAGCTCCTACAATGAGCAGTTCTTC
TRBJ1-4,.,TRBV5-1,.,CASSLAPGEGGEKLFF,TGCGCCAGCAGCTTGGCCCCAGGGGAAGGTGGTGAAAAACTGTTTTTT